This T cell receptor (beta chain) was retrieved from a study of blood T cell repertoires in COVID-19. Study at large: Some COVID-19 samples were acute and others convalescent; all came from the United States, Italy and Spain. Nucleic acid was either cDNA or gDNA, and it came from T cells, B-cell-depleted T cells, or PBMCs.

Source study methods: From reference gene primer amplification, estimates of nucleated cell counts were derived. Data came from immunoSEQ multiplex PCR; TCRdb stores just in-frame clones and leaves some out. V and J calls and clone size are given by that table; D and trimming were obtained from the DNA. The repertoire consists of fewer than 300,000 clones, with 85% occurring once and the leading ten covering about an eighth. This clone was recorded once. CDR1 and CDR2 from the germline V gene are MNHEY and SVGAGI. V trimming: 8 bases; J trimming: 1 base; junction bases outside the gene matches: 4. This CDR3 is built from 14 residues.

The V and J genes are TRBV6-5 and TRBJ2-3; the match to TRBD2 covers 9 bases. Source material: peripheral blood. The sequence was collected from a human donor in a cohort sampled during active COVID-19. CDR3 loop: CASALAGGTDTQYF. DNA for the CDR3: TGTGCCAGCGCTTTAGCGGGAGGCACAGATACGCAGTATTTT.